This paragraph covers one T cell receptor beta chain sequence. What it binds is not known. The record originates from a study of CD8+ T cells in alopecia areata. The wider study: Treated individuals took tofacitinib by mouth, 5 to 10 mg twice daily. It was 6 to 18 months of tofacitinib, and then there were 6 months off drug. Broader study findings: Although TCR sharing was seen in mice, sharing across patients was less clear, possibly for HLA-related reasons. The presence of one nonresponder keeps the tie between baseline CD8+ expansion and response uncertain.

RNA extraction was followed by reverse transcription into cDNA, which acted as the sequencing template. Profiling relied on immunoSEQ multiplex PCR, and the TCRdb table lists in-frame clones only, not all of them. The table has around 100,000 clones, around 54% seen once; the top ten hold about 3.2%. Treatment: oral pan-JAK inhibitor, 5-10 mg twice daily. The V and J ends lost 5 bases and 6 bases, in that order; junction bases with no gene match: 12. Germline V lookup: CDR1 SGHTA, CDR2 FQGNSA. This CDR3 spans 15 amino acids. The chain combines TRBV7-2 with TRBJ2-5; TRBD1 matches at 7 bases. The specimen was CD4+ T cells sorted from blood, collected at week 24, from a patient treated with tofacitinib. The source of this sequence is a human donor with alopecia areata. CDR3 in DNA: TGTGCCAGCAGCCGAAGTGGGACAGAACTCAAGACCCAGTACTTC. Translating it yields CASSRSGTELKTQYF.